The TCR beta chain described here comes from a study of cytomegalovirus exposure and HLA in healthy donors (dated by TCRdb to 2017 to 2019). For the study in its entirety: The 666 repertoires of the first cohort and the roughly 110 validation repertoires were produced on the same platform, according to a later analysis. The study aimed to test whether cataloging public T cell receptors could reveal signatures of past pathogen exposure. In addition to the first cohort of several hundred subjects, a separate validation cohort of approximately 110 different subjects was used. To predict cytomegalovirus infection status, the study combined high-throughput TCR immunosequencing, statistical association of individual TCRs with disease status, and machine learning. Broader findings and caveats from the paper: Most TCR sequences were observed very rarely across donors, whereas some public TCRs were present in many individuals. The study gave a list of more than 150 TCR beta chains associated with cytomegalovirus. A few of the identified cytomegalovirus-associated TCR beta chains were confirmed in vitro to be specific for cytomegalovirus antigens. The classifier was reported to diagnose cytomegalovirus status with high specificity and sensitivity in both the original cohort and the validation cohort. All 120 or so repertoires were used to score co-occurrence in the validation cohort in a later analysis, because that analysis had no HLA typing for the cohort. The authors suggested that the approach could potentially be extended to other disease states and immunological phenotypes. A later analysis found that TCRs clustered in the first cohort also tended to co-occur in the 95 to 150 validation repertoires, with 94% of cluster scores above 0.

The CDR3 contains 16 residues, cysteine and phenylalanine counted. The DNA shown is the 48-base CDR3, in frame from base 1. V is trimmed back by 4 bases and J by 4 bases, and the junction contains 13 bases that no gene match accounts for. CDR1 is given as SGHDT and CDR2 as YYEEEE, both from the germline V gene. Library preparation used the immunoSEQ multiplex PCR assay. Per the source publication's procedure: To diagnose cytomegalovirus status from the catalog of TCR beta chain sequences, a statistical classification framework was built. In TCRdb, the immuneACCESS table is reduced to in-frame sequences with V and J assigned. These tables do not hold every clone; where another copy was compared, an unresolved V gene accounts for under half, and the others remain unexplained. V and J calls plus clone size are reproduced from that table; the DNA served to infer D and trimming. This sample holds over 150,000 clones; 80% to 85% were observed only once. Approximately 3% of the sample is held by the ten biggest clonotypes.

About this clone itself: The target of this receptor is not known. It has no much larger one-base neighbor in the sample; base qualities were not kept.

The donors belonged to the validation cohort of about 130 subjects, which was separate from the roughly 700-subject first cohort. The TCR originated in a woman under 30 in good health and CMV-seropositive. The sample was PBMCs. The chain employs TRBV5-6 and TRBJ1-1, with 7 bases matching TRBD1. The CDR3 reads as follows: CASSALNSGGLTEAFF. The base sequence is TGTGCCAGCAGCGCGCTAAATTCAGGGGGTCTCACTGAAGCTTTCTTT.